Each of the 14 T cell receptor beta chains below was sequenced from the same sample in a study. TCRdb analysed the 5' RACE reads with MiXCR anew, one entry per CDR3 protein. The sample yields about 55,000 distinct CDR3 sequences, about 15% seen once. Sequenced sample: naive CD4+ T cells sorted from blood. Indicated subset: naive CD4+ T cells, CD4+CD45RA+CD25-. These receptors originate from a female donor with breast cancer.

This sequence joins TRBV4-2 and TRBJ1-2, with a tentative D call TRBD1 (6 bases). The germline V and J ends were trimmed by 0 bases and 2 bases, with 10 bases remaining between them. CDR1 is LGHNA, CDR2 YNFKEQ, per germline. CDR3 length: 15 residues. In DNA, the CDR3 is TGTGCCAGCAGCCAAGAAGGGGACATCAACTATGGCTACACCTTC. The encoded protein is CASSQEGDINYGYTF.

The CDR3 region is CASSRGRTPNTEAFF. The CDR3 DNA reads as TGTGCCAGCAGCCGAGGACGGACCCCGAACACTGAAGCTTTCTTT. This chain uses TRBV12-3 or TRBV12-4 with TRBJ1-1; D ambiguous. Deletions cut 6 bases from V and 1 base from J, with 15 bases between. The CDR3 has 15 residues.

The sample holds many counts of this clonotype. The CDR3 nucleotides are TGTGCCAGCAAAGGAAGAGGACAGTACGAGCAGTACTTC. Encoded protein: CASKGRGQYEQYF. This chain connects TRBV13 to TRBJ2-7; D is possibly TRBD1 (6 bases). This CDR3 comprises 13 residues. V lost 7 bases and J 4 bases, leaving 14 bases between the germline ends. Looked up from germline, CDR1 is PRHDT and CDR2 is FYEKMQ (reference sequence).

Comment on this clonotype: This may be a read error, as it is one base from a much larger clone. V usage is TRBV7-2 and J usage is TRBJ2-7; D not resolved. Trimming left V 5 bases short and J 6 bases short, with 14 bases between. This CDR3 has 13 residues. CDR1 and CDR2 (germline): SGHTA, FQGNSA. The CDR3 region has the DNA TGTGCCAGCAGCGGGGATTCGGACGGCGAGCAGTACTTC. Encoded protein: CASSGDSDGEQYF. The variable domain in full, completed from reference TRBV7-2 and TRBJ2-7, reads GAGVSQSPSNKVTEKGKDVELRCDPISGHTALYWYRQSLGQGLEFLIYFQGNSAPDKSGLPSDRFSAERTGGSVSTLTIQRTQQEDSAVYLCASSGDSDGEQYFGPGTRLTVT.

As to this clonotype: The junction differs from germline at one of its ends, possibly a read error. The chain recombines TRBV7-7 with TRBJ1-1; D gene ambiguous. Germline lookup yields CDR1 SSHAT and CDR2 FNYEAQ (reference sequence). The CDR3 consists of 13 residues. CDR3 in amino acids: CASSRDRNNEAFF. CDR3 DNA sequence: TGTGCCAGCAGCCGTGATCGGAACAATGAAGCTTTCTTT.

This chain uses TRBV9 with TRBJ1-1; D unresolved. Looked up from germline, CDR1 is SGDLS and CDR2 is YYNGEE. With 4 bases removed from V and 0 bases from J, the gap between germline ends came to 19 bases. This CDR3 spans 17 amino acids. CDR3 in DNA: TGTGCCAGCAGCCTAATAATAACGTTCCCCTTGAACACTGAAGCTTTCTTT. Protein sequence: CASSLIITFPLNTEAFF.

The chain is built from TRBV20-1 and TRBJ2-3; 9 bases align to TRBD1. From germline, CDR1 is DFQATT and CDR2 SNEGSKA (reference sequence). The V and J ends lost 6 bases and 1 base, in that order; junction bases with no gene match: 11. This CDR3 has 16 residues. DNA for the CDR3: TGCAGTGCCCTCAGCGCGGGACAGGGAGGCACAGATACGCAGTATTTT. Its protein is CSALSAGQGGTDTQYF.

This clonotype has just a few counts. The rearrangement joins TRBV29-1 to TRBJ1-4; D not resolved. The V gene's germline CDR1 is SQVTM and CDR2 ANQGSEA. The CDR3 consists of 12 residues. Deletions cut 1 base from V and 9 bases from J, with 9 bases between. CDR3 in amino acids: CSVEVEAQKLFF. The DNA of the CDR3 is TGCAGCGTTGAAGTAGAGGCTCAAAAACTGTTTTTT.

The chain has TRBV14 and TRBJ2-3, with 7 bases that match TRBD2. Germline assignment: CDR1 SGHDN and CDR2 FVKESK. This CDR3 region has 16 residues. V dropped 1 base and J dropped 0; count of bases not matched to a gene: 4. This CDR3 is CASSQGGRASTDTQYF. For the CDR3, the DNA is TGTGCCAGCAGCCAAGGAGGGAGGGCAAGCACAGATACGCAGTATTTT.

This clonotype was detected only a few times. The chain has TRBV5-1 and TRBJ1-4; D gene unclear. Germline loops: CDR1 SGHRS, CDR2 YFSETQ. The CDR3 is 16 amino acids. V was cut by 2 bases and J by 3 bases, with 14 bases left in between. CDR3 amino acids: CASSLRGTVPNEKLFF. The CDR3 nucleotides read TGCGCCAGCAGCTTAAGAGGCACGGTCCCTAATGAAAAACTGTTTTTT.

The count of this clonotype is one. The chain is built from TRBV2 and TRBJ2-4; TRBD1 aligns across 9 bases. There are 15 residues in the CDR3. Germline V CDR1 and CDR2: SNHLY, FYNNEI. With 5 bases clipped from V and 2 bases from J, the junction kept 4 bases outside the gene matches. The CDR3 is CASSQGQGTKNIQYF. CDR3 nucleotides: TGTGCCAGCAGTCAGGGACAGGGCACCAAAAACATTCAGTACTTC.

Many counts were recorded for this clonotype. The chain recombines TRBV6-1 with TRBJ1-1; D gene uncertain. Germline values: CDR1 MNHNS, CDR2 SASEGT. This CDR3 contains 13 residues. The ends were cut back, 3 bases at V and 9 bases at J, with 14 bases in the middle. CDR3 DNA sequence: TGTGCCAGCAGTGACCGCCCGGGGATAAAAGCTTTCTTT. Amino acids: CASSDRPGIKAFF.

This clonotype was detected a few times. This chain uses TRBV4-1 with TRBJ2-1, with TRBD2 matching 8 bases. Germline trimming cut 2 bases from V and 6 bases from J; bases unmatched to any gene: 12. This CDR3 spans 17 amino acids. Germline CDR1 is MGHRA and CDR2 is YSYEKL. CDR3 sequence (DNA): TGCGCCAGCAGCCAAATACCCGACGGGGGGGCACTCAATGAGCAGTTCTTC. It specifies CASSQIPDGGALNEQFF.

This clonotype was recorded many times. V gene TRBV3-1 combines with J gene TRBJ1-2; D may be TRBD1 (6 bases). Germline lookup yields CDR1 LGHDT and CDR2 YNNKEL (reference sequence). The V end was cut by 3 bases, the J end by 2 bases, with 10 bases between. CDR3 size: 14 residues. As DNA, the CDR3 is TGTGCCAGCAGCCATGCCGACAGGAACTATGGCTACACCTTC. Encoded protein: CASSHADRNYGYTF. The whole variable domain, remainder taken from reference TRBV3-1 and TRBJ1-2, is DTAVSQTPKYLVTQMGNDKSIKCEQNLGHDTMYWYKQDSKKFLKIMFSYNNKELIINETVPNRFSPKSPDKAHLNLHINSLELGDSAVYFCASSHADRNYGYTFGSGTRLTVV.